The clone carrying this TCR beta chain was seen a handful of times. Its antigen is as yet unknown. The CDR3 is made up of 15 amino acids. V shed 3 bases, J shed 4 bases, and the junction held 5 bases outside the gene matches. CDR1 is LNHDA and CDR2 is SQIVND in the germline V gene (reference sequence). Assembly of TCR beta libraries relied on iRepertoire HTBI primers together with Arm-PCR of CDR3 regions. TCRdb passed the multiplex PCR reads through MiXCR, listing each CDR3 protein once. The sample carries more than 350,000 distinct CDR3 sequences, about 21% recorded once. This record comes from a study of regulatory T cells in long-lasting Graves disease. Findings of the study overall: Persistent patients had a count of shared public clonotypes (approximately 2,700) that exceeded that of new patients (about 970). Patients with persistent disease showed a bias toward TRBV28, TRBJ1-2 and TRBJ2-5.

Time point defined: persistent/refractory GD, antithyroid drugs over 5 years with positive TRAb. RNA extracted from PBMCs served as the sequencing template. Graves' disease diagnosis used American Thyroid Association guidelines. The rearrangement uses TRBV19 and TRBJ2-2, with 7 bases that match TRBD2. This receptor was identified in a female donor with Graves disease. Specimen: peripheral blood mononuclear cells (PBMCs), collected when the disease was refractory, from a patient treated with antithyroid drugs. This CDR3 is CASSIVGGPTGELFF. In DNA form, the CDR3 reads TGTGCCAGTAGTATTGTGGGAGGGCCCACCGGGGAGCTGTTTTTT.